Given below is one T cell receptor beta chain in context. The data stem from a study of control samples from healthy donors and cancer patients. This CDR3 has 14 residues. Germline V gene sequence: CDR1 MNHEY, CDR2 SVGAGI. Trimming at V came to 6 bases and at J to 7 bases, leaving 4 bases not matched to a gene. Profiling relied on immunoSEQ multiplex PCR, and the TCRdb table lists in-frame clones only, not all of them. The sample gives around 80,000 clones, roughly 90% of which show up once; around 6% is in the top ten. The specimen was blood. The receptor was derived from a woman between 45 and 60 years old in good health. The chain uses TRBV6-5 and TRBJ1-4, with 11 nucleotides matching TRBD1. The CDR3 nucleotides read TGTGCCAGCAGAAAGGGACAGGGGGGTGAAAAACTGTTTTTT. This sequence encodes CASRKGQGGEKLFF.